Below are 5 T cell receptor beta chains sequenced from a single sample in a study of blood T cells in healthy people across ages. The second PCR ran roughly 6 to 11 cycles with a sample-barcoded 5' primer and J-beta primers. MiXCR, applied by TCRdb to the 5' RACE reads, yields one record per CDR3 protein. Of 1.4 million or so distinct CDR3 sequences in the sample, roughly 43% were seen once. The sample consisted of blood. All receptors come from a woman younger than 35 in good health.

This clonotype was counted between two and nine times. J is TRBJ2-5 and V is TRBV20-1; D is possibly TRBD1 (6 bases). The CDR3 covers 12 residues. CDR1 and CDR2 from the germline V gene are DFQATT and SNEGSKA (reference sequence). This chain's CDR3 is CSARGGQETQYF. CDR3 nucleotide sequence: TGCAGCGCTCGAGGGGGCCAAGAGACCCAGTACTTC.

The V gene is TRBV28, the J gene TRBJ2-2; D is possibly TRBD2 (6 bases). The V and J ends lost 7 bases and 3 bases respectively, with 21 bases between them. The length of the CDR3 is 17 residues. Germline CDR1 MDHEN, CDR2 SYDVKM. The CDR3 nucleotides read TGTGCCAGCACCACTACCCGGTGGGTAGCGGACACCGGGGAGCTGTTTTTT. Its translation is CASTTTRWVADTGELFF. The full variable domain, in which reference TRBV28 and TRBJ2-2 provide the parts outside the CDR3, is DVKVTQSSRYLVKRTGEKVFLECVQDMDHENMFWYRQDPGLGLRLIYFSYDVKMKEKGDIPEGYSVSREKKERFSLILESASTNQTSMYLCASTTTRWVADTGELFFGEGSRLTVL.

This clonotype appeared a few times. DNA of the CDR3: TGCGCCAGCAGACCTGGACAGGGTGCGGGCCAGCCCCAGCATTTT. This gives the protein CASRPGQGAGQPQHF. V is TRBV5-1 and J is TRBJ1-5; 8 nucleotides agree with TRBD1. CDR3 length equals 15 residues. CDR1 is SGHRS, CDR2 YFSETQ, per germline. Germline trimming cut 5 bases from V and 7 bases from J; bases unmatched to any gene: 11.

This chain connects TRBV10-3 to TRBJ2-5; perhaps TRBD1 as D (6 bases). Trimming cost V 1 base and J 2 bases, with 14 bases left between them. This CDR3 spans 16 amino acids. CDR1 and CDR2 (germline): ENHRY, SYGVKD. DNA of the CDR3: TGTGCCATCAGTGAGTTTGGACAGATAATTCAAGAGACCCAGTACTTC. Encoded protein: CAISEFGQIIQETQYF.

The chain's CDR3 is CASSGGIGSPLHF. CDR3 coding DNA: TGCGCCAGCAGTGGGGGTATCGGTTCACCCCTCCACTTT. The V gene is TRBV4-3, the J gene TRBJ1-6; TRBD1 might be the D (5 bases). Trimming cost V 6 bases and J 9 bases, with 12 bases left between them. The CDR3 loop spans 13 amino acids. Germline-derived CDR1 and CDR2 are LGHNA and YSLEER.